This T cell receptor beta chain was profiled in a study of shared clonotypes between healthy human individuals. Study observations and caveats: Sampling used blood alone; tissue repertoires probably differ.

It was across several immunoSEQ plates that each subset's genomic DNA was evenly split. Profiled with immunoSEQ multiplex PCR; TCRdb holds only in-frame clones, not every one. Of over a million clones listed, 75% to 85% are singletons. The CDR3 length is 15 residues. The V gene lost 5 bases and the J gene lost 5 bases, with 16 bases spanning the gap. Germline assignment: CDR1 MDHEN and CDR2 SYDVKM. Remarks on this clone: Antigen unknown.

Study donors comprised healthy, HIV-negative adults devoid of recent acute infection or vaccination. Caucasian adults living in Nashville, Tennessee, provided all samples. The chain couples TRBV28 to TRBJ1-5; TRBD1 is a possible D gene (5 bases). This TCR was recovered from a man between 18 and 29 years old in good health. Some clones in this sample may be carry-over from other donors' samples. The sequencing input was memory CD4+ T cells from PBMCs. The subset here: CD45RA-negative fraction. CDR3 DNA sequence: TGTGCCAGCAGTACGGGGACGGGGAACCATCAGCCCCAGCATTTT. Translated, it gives CASSTGTGNHQPQHF.